This T cell receptor beta chain was documented in a study of spatial heterogeneity in lung cancer. Study-wide background: Available follow-up PBMC samples, collected a median of about 2 years post-resection, were sequenced. Detected sequences consistently included more beta-chain ones than alpha-chain ones. Study-wide points: Ubiquitous expanded tumor TCRs appeared in blood more at resection than follow-up.

TCR cDNA molecules were tagged individually, and each one carried a unique molecular identifier. TCRdb used MiXCR to reprocess the 5' RACE reads, holding one entry per CDR3 protein. The table shows about 23,000 distinct CDR3 sequences, with 9% to 10% occurring only once. Time point described: blood at routine non-recurrence follow-up after resection. In its sample, this clonotype was seen a few times. Its specificity is not known. This TCR derives from a male donor with early-stage non-small cell lung cancer. The material was PBMCs, obtained at follow-up.

CDR3 in amino acids: CASSPGGNGETQYF. CDR3 sequence (DNA): TGTGCCAGCTCACCAGGGGGAAATGGAGAGACCCAGTACTTC. J is TRBJ2-5 and V is TRBV18; D tentatively fits TRBD1 or TRBD2 (5 bases each). Germline CDR1 reads KGHSH; CDR2 reads LQKENI. The V end was cut by 2 bases, the J end by 4 bases, with 11 bases between. The CDR3 spans 14 residues. Combining the CDR3 with reference TRBV18 and TRBJ2-5 gives the whole variable domain NAGVMQNPRHLVRRRGQEARLRCSPMKGHSHVYWYRQLPEEGLKFMVYLQKENIIDESGMPKERFSAEFPKEGPSILRIQQVVRGDSAAYFCASSPGGNGETQYFGPGTRLLVL.